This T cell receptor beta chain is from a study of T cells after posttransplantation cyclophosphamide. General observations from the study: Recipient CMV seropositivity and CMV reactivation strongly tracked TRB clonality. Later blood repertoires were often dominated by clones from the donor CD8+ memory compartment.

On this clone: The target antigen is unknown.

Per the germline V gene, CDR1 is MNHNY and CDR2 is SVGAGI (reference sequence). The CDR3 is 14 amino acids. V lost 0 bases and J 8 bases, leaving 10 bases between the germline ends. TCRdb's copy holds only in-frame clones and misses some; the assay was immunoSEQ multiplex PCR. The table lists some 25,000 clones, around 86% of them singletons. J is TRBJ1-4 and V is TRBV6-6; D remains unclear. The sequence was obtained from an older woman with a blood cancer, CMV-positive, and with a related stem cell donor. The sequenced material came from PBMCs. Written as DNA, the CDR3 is TGTGCCAGCAGTTACTCGATCTCGCGGGAAAAACTGTTTTTT. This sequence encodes CASSYSISREKLFF.